This T cell receptor beta chain was identified during a study of T cell changes during pregnancy in multiple sclerosis. CDR1 and CDR2 from the germline V gene are MNHEY and SMNVEV (reference sequence). The V end lost 6 bases, the J end lost 2 bases, and 11 bases lay between the germline ends. CDR3 length equals 14 residues. Libraries were prepared by immunoSEQ multiplex PCR; TCRdb keeps only in-frame clonotypes and omits some of them. Found here are more than 90,000 clones, more than 85% of them singletons; the top ten hold 2.5% to 3.5%. The sample holds one count of this clone. The TCR sequence derives from a female donor with multiple sclerosis, enrolled in a pregnancy study. This material consisted of peripheral blood, taken in the second trimester of pregnancy. This sequence joins TRBV27 and TRBJ1-3; no firm D call. CDR3 bases: TGTGCCAGCAGCCCTTACGGGGCTGGAAACACCATATATTTT. This codes for CASSPYGAGNTIYF.